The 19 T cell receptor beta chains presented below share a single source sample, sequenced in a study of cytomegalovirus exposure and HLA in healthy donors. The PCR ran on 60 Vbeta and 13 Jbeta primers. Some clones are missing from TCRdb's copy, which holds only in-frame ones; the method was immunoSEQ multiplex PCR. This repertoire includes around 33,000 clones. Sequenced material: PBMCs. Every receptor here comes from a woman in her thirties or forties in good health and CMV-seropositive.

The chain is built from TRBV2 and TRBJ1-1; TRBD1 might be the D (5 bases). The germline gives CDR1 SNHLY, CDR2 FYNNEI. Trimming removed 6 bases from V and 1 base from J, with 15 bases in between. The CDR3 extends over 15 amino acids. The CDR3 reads CASRPTGGGNTEAFF. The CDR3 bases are TGTGCCAGCAGACCAACCGGGGGGGGGAACACTGAAGCTTTCTTT.

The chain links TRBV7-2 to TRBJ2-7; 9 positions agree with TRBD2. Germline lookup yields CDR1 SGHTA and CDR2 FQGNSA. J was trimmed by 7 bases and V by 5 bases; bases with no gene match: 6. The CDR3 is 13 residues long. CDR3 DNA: TGTGCCAGCAGCCAAGCGGGAGGTCGGGAGCAGTACTTC. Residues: CASSQAGGREQYF.

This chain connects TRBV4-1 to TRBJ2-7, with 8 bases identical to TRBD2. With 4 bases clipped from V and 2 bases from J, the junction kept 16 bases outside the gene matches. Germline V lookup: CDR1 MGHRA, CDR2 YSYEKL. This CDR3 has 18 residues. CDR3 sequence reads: CASSLPPITSGPTYEQYF. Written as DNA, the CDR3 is TGCGCCAGCAGCCTCCCCCCTATTACTAGCGGCCCGACCTACGAGCAGTACTTC.

Written as DNA, the CDR3 is TGTGCCAGCAGCTCCACGCGAGGGACAGCCACCGGGGAGCTGTTTTTT. Amino acids: CASSSTRGTATGELFF. This chain connects TRBV7-2 to TRBJ2-2; 7 positions match TRBD1. The V and J ends lost 4 bases and 4 bases, in that order; junction bases with no gene match: 9. CDR1 and CDR2 (germline): SGHTA, FQGNSA. The CDR3 contains 16 residues.

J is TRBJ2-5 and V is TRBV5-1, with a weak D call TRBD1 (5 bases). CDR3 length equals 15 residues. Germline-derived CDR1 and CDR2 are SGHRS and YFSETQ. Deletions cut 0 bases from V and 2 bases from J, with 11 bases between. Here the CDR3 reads CASSLEGVDQETQYF. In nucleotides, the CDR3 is TGCGCCAGCAGCTTGGAAGGGGTGGATCAAGAGACCCAGTACTTC.

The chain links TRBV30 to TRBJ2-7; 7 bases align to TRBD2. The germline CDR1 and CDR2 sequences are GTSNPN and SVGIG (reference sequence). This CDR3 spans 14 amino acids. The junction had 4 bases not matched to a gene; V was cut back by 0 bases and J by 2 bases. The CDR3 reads CAWSVQRGAYEQYF. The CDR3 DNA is TGTGCCTGGAGTGTACAGCGGGGCGCCTACGAGCAGTACTTC.

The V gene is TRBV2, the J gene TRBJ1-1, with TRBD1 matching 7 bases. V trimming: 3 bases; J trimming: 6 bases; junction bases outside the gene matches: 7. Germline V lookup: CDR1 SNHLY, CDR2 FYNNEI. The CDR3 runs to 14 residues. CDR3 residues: CASSDGTVGAEAFF. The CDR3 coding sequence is TGTGCCAGCAGTGACGGGACAGTGGGGGCTGAAGCTTTCTTT.

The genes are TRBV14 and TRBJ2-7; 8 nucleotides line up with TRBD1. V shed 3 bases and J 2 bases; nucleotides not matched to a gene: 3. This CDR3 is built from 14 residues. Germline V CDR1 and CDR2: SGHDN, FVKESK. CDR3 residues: CASSHYRGAYEQYF. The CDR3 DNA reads TGTGCCAGCAGCCATTACAGGGGGGCCTACGAGCAGTACTTC.

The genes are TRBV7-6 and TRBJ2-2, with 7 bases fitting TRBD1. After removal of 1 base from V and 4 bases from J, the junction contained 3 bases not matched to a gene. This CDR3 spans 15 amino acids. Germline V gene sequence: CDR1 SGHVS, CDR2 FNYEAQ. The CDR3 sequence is CASSLGQGSTGELFF. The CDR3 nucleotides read TGTGCCAGCAGCTTAGGACAGGGATCCACCGGGGAGCTGTTTTTT.

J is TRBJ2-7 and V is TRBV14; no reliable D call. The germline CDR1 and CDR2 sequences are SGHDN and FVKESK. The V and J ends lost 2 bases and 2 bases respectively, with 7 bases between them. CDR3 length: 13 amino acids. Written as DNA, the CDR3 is TGTGCCAGCAGCCAACGGTCGGCCTACGAGCAGTACTTC. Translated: CASSQRSAYEQYF.

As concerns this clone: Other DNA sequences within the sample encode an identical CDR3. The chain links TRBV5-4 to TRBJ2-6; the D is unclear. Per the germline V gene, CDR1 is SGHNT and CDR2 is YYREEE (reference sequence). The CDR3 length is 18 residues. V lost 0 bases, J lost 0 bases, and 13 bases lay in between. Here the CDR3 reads CASSLEGARSSGANVLTF. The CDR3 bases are TGTGCCAGCAGCTTGGAAGGAGCCCGTAGCTCTGGGGCCAACGTCCTGACTTTC.

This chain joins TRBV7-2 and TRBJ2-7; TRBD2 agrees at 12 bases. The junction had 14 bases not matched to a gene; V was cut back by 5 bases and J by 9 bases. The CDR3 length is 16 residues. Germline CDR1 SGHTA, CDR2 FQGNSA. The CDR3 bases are TGTGCCAGCAGCCAGCTCTCGACTAGCGGGAGTGGTAGGCAGTACTTC. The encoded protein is CASSQLSTSGSGRQYF. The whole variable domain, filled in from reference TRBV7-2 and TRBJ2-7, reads GAGVSQSPSNKVTEKGKDVELRCDPISGHTALYWYRQSLGQGLEFLIYFQGNSAPDKSGLPSDRFSAERTGGSVSTLTIQRTQQEDSAVYLCASSQLSTSGSGRQYFGPGTRLTVT.

The CDR3 bases are TGTGCCAGCTCACCGGGGACAGGGGTCTCCAACACTGAAGCTTTCTTT. It codes for CASSPGTGVSNTEAFF. The chain links TRBV18 to TRBJ1-1; TRBD1 matches at 10 bases. The CDR3 covers 16 residues. Germline values: CDR1 KGHSH, CDR2 LQKENI. V shed 3 bases and J 2 bases; nucleotides not matched to a gene: 6. Variable domain in full (rest from reference TRBV18 and TRBJ1-1): NAGVMQNPRHLVRRRGQEARLRCSPMKGHSHVYWYRQLPEEGLKFMVYLQKENIIDESGMPKERFSAEFPKEGPSILRIQQVVRGDSAAYFCASSPGTGVSNTEAFFGQGTRLTVV.

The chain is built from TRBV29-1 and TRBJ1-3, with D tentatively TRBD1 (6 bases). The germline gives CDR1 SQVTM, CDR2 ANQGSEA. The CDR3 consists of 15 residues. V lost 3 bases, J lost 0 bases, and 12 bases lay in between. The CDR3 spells CSVDKGRGSGNTIYF. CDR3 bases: TGCAGCGTTGATAAGGGCAGGGGCTCTGGAAACACCATATATTTT.

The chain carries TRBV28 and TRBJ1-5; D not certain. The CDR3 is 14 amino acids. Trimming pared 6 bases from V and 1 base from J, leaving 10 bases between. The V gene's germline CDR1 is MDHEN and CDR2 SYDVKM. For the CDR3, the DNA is TGTGCCAGCAGAGCACCTCCCAGCAATCAGCCCCAGCATTTT. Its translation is CASRAPPSNQPQHF.

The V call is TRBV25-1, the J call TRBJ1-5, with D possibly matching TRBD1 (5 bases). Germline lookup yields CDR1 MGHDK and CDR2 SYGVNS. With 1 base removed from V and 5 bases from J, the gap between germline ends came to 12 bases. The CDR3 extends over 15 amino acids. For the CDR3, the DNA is TGTGCCAGCAGTGAATTTGCAGGGTTGGATCAGCCCCAGCATTTT. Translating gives CASSEFAGLDQPQHF.

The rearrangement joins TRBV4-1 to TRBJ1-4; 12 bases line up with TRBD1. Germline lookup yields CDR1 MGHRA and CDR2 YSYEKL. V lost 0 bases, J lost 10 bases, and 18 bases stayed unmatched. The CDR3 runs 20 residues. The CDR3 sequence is CASSQDQGQGAQILGRKLFF. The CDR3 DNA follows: TGCGCCAGCAGCCAAGATCAGGGACAGGGGGCCCAGATCCTGGGTCGAAAACTGTTTTTT.

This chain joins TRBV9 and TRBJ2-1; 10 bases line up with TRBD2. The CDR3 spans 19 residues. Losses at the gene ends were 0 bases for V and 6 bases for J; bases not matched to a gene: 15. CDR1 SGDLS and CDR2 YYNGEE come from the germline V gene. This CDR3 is CASSVAGGSGRIGANEQFF. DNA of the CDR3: TGTGCCAGCAGCGTAGCGGGCGGTAGCGGGAGGATCGGGGCCAATGAGCAGTTCTTC.

In DNA form, the CDR3 reads TGTGCCAGCAGCTCCGTAGCGGGAGAGACCCAGTACTTC. This sequence encodes CASSSVAGETQYF. The rearrangement uses TRBV7-3 and TRBJ2-5; 7 positions agree with TRBD2. The J segment lost 4 bases and the V segment lost 4 bases, leaving 3 bases of the junction unmatched. Germline CDR1 SGHTA, CDR2 FQGTGA. The CDR3 contains 13 residues.